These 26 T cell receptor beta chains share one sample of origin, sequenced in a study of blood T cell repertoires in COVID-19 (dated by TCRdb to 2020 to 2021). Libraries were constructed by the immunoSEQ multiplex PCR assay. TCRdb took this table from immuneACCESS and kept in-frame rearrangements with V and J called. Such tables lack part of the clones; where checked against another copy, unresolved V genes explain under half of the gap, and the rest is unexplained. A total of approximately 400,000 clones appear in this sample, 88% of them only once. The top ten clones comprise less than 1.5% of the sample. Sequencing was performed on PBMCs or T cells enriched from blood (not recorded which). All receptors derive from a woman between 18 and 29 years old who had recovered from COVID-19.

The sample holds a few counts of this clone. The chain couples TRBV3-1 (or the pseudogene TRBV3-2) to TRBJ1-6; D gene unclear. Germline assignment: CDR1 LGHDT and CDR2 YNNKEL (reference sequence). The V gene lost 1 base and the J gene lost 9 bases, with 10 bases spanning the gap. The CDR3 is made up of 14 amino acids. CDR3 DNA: TGTGCCAGCAGCCAAGGGGAGCGGCGTTCACCCCTCCACTTT. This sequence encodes CASSQGERRSPLHF.

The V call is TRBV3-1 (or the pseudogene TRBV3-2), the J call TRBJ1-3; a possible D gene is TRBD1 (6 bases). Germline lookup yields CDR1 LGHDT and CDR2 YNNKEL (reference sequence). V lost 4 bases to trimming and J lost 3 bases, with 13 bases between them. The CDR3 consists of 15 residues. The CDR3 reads CASSPMGGGGNTIYF. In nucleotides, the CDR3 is TGTGCCAGCAGCCCGATGGGAGGGGGTGGAAACACCATATATTTT.

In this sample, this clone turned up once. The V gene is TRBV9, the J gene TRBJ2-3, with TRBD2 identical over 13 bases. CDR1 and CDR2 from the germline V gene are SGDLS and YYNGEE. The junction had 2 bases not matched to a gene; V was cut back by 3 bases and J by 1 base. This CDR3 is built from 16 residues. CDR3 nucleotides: TGTGCCAGCAGCGCCGGACTAGCGGGGGGCACAGATACGCAGTATTTT. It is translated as CASSAGLAGGTDTQYF.

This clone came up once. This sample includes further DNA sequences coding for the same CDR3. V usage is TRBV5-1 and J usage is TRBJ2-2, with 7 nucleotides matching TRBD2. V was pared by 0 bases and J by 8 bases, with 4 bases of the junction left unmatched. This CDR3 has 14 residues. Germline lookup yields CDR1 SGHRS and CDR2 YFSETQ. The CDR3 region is CASSLAGGTGELFF. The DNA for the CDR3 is TGCGCCAGCAGCTTGGCGGGGGGAACAGGGGAGCTGTTTTTT.

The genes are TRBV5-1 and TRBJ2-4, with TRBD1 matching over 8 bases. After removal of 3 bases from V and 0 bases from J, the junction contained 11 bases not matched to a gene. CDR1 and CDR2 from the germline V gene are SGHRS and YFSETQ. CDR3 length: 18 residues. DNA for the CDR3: TGCGCCAGCAGCTCGAGCTCAGGGACAGGAGTAGCCAAAAACATTCAGTACTTC. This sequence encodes CASSSSSGTGVAKNIQYF.

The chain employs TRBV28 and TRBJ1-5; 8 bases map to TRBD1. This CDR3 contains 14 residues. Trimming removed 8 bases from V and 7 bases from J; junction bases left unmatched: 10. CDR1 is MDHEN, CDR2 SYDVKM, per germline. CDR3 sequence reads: CASEGQAELQPQHF. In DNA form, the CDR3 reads TGTGCCAGCGAGGGACAGGCGGAGCTACAGCCCCAGCATTTT.

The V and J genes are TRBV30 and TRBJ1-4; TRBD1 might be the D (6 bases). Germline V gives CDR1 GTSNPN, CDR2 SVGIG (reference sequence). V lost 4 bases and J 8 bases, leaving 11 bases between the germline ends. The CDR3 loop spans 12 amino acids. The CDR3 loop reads CAWNPGGEKLFF. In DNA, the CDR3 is TGTGCCTGGAACCCGGGGGGCGAAAAACTGTTTTTT.

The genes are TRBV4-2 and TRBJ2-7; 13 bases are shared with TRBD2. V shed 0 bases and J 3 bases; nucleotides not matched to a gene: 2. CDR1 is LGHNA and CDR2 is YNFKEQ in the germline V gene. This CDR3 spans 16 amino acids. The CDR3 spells CASSQDRTSGSYEQYF. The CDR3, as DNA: TGTGCCAGCAGCCAAGATAGGACTAGCGGGAGCTACGAGCAGTACTTC.

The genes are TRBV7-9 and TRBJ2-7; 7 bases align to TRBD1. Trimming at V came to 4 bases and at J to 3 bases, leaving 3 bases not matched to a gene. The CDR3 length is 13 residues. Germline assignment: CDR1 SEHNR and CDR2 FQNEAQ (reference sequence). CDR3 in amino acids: CASSSGQDYEQYF. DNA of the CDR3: TGTGCCAGCAGCTCTGGACAGGACTACGAGCAGTACTTC.

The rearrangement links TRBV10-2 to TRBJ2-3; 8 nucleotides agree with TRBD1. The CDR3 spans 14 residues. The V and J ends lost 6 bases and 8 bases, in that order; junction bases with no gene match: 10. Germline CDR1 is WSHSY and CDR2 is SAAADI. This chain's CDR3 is CASRGDRGLITQYF. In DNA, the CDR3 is TGCGCCAGCAGAGGCGACAGGGGATTAATTACGCAGTATTTT.

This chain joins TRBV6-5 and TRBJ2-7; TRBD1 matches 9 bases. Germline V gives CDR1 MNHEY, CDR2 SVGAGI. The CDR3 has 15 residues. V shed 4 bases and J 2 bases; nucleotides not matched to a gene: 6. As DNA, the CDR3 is TGTGCCAGCAGTTTACAGGGGGCTCAAGCCTACGAGCAGTACTTC. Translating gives CASSLQGAQAYEQYF.

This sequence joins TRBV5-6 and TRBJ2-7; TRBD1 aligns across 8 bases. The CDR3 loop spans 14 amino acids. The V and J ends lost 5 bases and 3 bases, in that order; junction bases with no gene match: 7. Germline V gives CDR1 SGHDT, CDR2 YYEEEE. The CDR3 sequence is CASRPGGAHYEQYF. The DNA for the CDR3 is TGTGCCAGCAGACCAGGGGGCGCACACTACGAGCAGTACTTC.

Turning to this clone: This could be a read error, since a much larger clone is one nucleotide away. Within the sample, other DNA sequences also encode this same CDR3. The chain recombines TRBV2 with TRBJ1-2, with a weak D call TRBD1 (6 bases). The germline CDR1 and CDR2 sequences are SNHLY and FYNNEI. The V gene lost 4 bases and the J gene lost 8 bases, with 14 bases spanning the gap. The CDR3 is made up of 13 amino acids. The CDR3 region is CASSVRGAGGYTF. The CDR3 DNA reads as TGTGCCAGCAGTGTGCGGGGGGCGGGGGGCTACACCTTC.

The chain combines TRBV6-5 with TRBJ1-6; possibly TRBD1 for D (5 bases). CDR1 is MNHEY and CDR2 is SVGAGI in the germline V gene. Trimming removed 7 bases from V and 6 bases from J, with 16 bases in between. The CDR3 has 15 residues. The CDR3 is CASNLRDGGNSPLHF. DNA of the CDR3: TGTGCCAGCAACCTCCGGGACGGGGGTAATTCACCCCTCCACTTT.

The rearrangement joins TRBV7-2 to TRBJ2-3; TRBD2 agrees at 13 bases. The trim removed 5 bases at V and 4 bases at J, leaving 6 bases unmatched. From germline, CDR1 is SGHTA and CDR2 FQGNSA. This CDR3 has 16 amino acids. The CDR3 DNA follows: TGTGCCAGCAGCCTACTAGCGGGGGGGCGATCAGATACGCAGTATTTT. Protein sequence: CASSLLAGGRSDTQYF.

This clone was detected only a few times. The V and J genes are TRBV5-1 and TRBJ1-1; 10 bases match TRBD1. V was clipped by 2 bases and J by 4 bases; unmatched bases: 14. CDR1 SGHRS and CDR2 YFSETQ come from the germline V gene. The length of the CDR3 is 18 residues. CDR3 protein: CASSFESGTGVVITEAFF. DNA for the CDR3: TGCGCCAGCAGCTTTGAGTCCGGGACAGGGGTTGTCATCACTGAAGCTTTCTTT.

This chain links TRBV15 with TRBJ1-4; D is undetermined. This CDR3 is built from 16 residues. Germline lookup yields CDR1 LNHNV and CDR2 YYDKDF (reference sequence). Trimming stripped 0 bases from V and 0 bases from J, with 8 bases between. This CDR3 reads CATSREAEATNEKLFF. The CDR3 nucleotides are TGTGCCACCAGCAGAGAAGCAGAGGCAACTAATGAAAAACTGTTTTTT.

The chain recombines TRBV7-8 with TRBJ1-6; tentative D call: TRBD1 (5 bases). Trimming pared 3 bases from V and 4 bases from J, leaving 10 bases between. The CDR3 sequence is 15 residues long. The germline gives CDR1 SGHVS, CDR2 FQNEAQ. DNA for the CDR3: TGTGCCAGCAGCTTGAGGTCAGGGTATAATTCACCCCTCCACTTT. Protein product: CASSLRSGYNSPLHF.

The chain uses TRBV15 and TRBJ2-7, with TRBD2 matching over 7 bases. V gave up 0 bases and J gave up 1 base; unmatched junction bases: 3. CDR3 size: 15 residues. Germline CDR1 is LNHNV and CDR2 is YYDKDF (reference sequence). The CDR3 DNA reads TGTGCCACCAGCAGAGATCGGGGGGTATCCTACGAGCAGTACTTC. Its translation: CATSRDRGVSYEQYF.

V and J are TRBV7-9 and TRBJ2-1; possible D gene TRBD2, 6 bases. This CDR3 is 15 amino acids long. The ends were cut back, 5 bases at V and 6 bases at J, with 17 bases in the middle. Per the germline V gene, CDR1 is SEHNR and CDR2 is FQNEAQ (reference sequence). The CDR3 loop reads CASSILAQRVNEQFF. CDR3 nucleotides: TGTGCCAGCAGCATACTAGCTCAGCGGGTCAATGAGCAGTTCTTC.

The CDR3 spells CAWKGQAQETQYF. The CDR3 nucleotides read TGTGCCTGGAAAGGACAGGCACAAGAGACCCAGTACTTC. V gene TRBV30 combines with J gene TRBJ2-5; TRBD1 matches at 7 bases. V trimming: 4 bases; J trimming: 2 bases; junction bases outside the gene matches: 4. This CDR3 region has 13 residues. Looked up from germline, CDR1 is GTSNPN and CDR2 is SVGIG (reference sequence).

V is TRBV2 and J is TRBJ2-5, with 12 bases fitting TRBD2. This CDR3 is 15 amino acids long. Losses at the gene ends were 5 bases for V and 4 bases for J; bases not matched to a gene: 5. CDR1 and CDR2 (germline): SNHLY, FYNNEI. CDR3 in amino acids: CASSRLAGDIETQYF. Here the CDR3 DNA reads TGTGCCAGCAGTAGACTAGCGGGGGATATAGAGACCCAGTACTTC. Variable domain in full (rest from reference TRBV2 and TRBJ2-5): EPEVTQTPSHQVTQMGQEVILRCVPISNHLYFYWYRQILGQKVEFLVSFYNNEISEKSEIFDDQFSVERPDGSNFTLKIRSTKLEDSAMYFCASSRLAGDIETQYFGPGTRLLVL.

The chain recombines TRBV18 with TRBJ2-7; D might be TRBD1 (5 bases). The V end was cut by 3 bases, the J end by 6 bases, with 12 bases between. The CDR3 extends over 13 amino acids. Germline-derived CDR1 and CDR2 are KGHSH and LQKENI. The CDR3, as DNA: TGTGCCAGCTCACCGGCAGCAGGGATCGAGCAGTACTTC. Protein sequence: CASSPAAGIEQYF.

The CDR3 nucleotides read TGCGCCAGCAGCCCGACAGGGGATCCCGGGGAGCTGTTTTTT. Translating it yields CASSPTGDPGELFF. V is TRBV5-1 and J is TRBJ2-2; 8 bases fit TRBD1. The CDR3 extends over 14 amino acids. Unmatched junction bases numbered 5, after V lost 4 bases and J lost 6 bases. Germline lookup yields CDR1 SGHRS and CDR2 YFSETQ. The entire variable domain, with the rest obtained from reference TRBV5-1 and TRBJ2-2, is as follows: KAGVTQTPRYLIKTRGQQVTLSCSPISGHRSVSWYQQTPGQGLQFLFEYFSETQRNKGNFPGRFSGRQFSNSRSEMNVSTLELGDSALYLCASSPTGDPGELFFGEGSRLTVL.

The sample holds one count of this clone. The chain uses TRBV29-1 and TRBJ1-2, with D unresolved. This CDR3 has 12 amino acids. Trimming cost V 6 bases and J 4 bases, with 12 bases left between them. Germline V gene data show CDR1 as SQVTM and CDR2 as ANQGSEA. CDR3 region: CSVVDEGYGYTF. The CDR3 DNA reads TGCAGCGTGGTGGACGAGGGCTATGGCTACACCTTC.

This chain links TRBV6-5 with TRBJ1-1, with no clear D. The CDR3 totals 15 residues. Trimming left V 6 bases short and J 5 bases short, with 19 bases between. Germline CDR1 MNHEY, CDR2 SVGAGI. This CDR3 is CASSHRRGVRTEAFF. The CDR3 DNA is TGTGCCAGCAGCCACCGCCGGGGTGTGAGGACTGAAGCTTTCTTT.